The TCR beta chain described here comes from a study of cytomegalovirus exposure and HLA in healthy donors. This clone was observed a handful of times. Its specificity is not known. Researchers ran the PCR with 60 Vbeta and 13 Jbeta primers. Measured with immunoSEQ multiplex PCR; TCRdb has only the in-frame clones, and not every one. This sample has about 120,000 clones, with 9% to 10% found just once. Study-level findings and limits: In vitro testing confirmed a few CMV-associated chains as specific for CMV antigens. In a later analysis, a missense DCLRE1C variant was linked to TCR beta V- and J-gene trimming. Sequencing likely caused a cluster of highly shared sequence variants. The study had only CMV serostatus as immune exposure information.

This clonotype was sampled from a man younger than 40 in good health and CMV-seronegative. Input material: PBMCs.

The CDR3 DNA reads TGTGCCAGCAGCTTGGCCTGGGACAGGGGGCAGGACTACACCTTC. It specifies CASSLAWDRGQDYTF. The chain has TRBV5-5 and TRBJ1-2, with TRBD1 identical over 12 bases. The CDR3 contains 15 residues. Germline V gene sequence: CDR1 SGHKS, CDR2 YYEKEE (reference sequence). V trimming: 0 bases; J trimming: 10 bases; junction bases outside the gene matches: 7.